The clone carrying this T cell receptor (beta chain) was seen only a few times. Its specificity is unknown. This specimen comes from a study of cytomegalovirus exposure and HLA in healthy donors. Study conclusions and caveats: Owing to their indistinguishability, certain V segments, notably TRBV6-2 and TRBV6-3, were excluded.

It was with 60 Vbeta and 13 Jbeta primers that the PCR ran. Authors' analysis steps: In a later analysis, of 70 million to 85 million unique beta chains, roughly 10 million appeared in at least two donors. The protocol was immunoSEQ multiplex PCR, while the TCRdb copy is restricted to in-frame clones and leaves out a portion. The V and J calls and clone size come from that table; D and trimming were worked out from the DNA. The sample lists about 110,000 clones; 75% were seen once. CDR3 length equals 15 residues. The germline V gene has CDR1 LGHNA and CDR2 YSLEER. V gave up 4 bases and J gave up 2 bases, with 14 bases separating them.

This rearrangement joins TRBV4-3 to TRBJ1-1, with a possible D match to TRBD1 (5 bases). This clonotype was sampled from a male donor in good health and CMV-seropositive. The sequenced sample consisted of PBMCs. The chain's CDR3 is CASSRDGRGNTEAFF. The CDR3 bases are TGCGCCAGCAGCCGGGACGGGAGGGGCAACACTGAAGCTTTCTTT.